The rows below give T cell receptor beta chains drawn from one sample of a study of T-cell memory formation after mild COVID-19. One entry per CDR3 protein, called by TCRdb with MiXCR from the 5' RACE reads. This table has about 180,000 distinct CDR3 sequences, 16% appearing once. Material: PBMCs or a T cell subset sorted from them (not recorded which). These receptors all come from an adult woman who had mild COVID-19 (a few samples of this study predate the infection). Cell type and time point are not known. Each CDR3 is given with its conserved first and last residue. The D gene is left open where the match is weak. The size of a clone is reported for some rows only, either as once, few or many, or as a class for expanded clones.

j_call v_call d_call clone_size cdr3_nt cdr3_aa
TRBJ2-5 TRBV29-1 . few TGCAGCGTTCTCATAGATCCCGTACAAGAGACCCAGTACTTC CSVLIDPVQETQYF
TRBJ2-5 TRBV12-3/TRBV12-4 TRBD1 . TGTGCCAGCAGTTTTGGACAGGGAGGGACCCAGTACTTC CASSFGQGGTQYF
TRBJ2-7 TRBV20-1 . few TGCAGTGCCAGGGCCAGGACCTACGAGCAGTACTTC CSARARTYEQYF
TRBJ2-3 TRBV18 . few TGTGCCAGCTCACCCATGGATACGCAGTATTTT CASSPMDTQYF
TRBJ2-7 TRBV5-1 . . TGCGCCAGCAGCTTGGACGTCTCCCCGGCCTACGAGCAGTACTTC CASSLDVSPAYEQYF
TRBJ1-1 TRBV29-1 . few TGCAGCGTTGAAGTGTTGCGGGTTGGGTACACTGAAGCTTTCTTT CSVEVLRVGYTEAFF
TRBJ2-3 TRBV6-5 . few TGTGCCAGCAGTTACTCGTGGCAGGGTCTCTCAGATACGCAGTATTTT CASSYSWQGLSDTQYF
TRBJ2-3 TRBV5-1 TRBD2 . TGCGCCAGCAGCTTTCGGGACGGGAGGGCATCCACAGATACGCAGTATTTT CASSFRDGRASTDTQYF
TRBJ2-1 TRBV29-1 TRBD2 many TGCAGCGCACCTAGCGGGGGTTCCTACAATGAGCAGTTCTTC CSAPSGGSYNEQFF
TRBJ2-1 TRBV5-1 . few TGCGCCAGCAGATTGGGAGGTACGCCGAGCTCCTACAATGAGCAGTTCTTC CASRLGGTPSSYNEQFF
TRBJ2-2 TRBV7-2 TRBD2 . TGTGCCAGCAGCCCCTGGGTTGTAGCGGGATTCCCCGGGGAGCTGTTTTTT CASSPWVVAGFPGELFF
TRBJ2-1 TRBV20-1 TRBD2 . TGCAGTGCTAGTGGACTAGCGAACAATGAGCAGTTCTTC CSASGLANNEQFF
TRBJ1-5 TRBV19 . . TGTGCCAGTAGTATATTGTTAGAGCCCCAGCATTTT CASSILLEPQHF
TRBJ1-1 TRBV12-3/TRBV12-4 . few TGTGCCAGCAGTTTCCCGGGAATAGGCGCTTTCTTT CASSFPGIGAFF